This record covers a single T cell receptor beta chain. These data come from a study of blood T cell repertoires in COVID-19. This table comes from immunoSEQ multiplex PCR, and its TCRdb copy is limited to in-frame clones, with some not included. This sample has about 150,000 clones; around 85% occur once, and the top ten carry roughly 4%. The CDR3 spans 15 residues. CDR1 and CDR2 (germline): KGHSH, LQKENI. Trimming cost V 5 bases and J 8 bases, with 18 bases left between them. The receptor was isolated from a woman in her seventies with acute or convalescent COVID-19. The chain combines TRBV18 with TRBJ1-4; D might be TRBD1 (5 bases). The sample consisted of peripheral blood. This CDR3 reads CASSALQGGREKLFF. The CDR3 nucleotides are TGTGCCAGCTCAGCCCTCCAGGGAGGGCGCGAAAAACTGTTTTTT.